Many counts were recorded for the clone carrying this TCR beta chain. The source material, RNA transcripts, was used to amplify TCR beta CDR3 regions. With the HTBI primer set, the TCR CDR3 went through a first round of RT-PCR. TCRdb re-called the multiplex PCR reads through MiXCR, storing one row per CDR3 protein. This repertoire shows fewer than 700,000 distinct CDR3 sequences, roughly 15% found once; its top ten account for 3% to 4.5%. Patients with uncontrolled infections, other autoimmune diseases, pregnancy or lactation were excluded. PBMCs were collected from a roughly 9.7 ml volume of fresh peripheral blood. The CDR3 totals 17 residues. Germline assignment: CDR1 MNHEY and CDR2 SMNVEV (reference sequence). Trimming left V 5 bases short and J 3 bases short, with 22 bases between. This sample was taken from a study of T cells in Graves' hyperthyroidism and ophthalmopathy.

The origin of this receptor is a woman aged 25 to 45 with Graves' hyperthyroidism. This sequence joins TRBV27 and TRBJ1-1; TRBD1 is a possible D gene (5 bases). Specimen: blood. The CDR3: CASSRALVRGSDTEAFF. The CDR3 DNA reads TGTGCCAGCAGTAGGGCTCTGGTTCGGGGGTCGGACACTGAAGCTTTCTTT.